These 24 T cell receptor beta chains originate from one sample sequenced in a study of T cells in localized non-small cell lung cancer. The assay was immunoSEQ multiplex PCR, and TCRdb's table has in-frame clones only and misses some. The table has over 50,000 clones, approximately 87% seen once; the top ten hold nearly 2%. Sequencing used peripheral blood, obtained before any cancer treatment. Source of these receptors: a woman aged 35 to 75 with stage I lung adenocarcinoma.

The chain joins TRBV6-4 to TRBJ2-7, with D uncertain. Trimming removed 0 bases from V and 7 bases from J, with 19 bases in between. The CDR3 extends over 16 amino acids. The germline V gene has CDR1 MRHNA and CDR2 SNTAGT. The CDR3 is CASSDSIGPLSWEQYF. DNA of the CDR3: TGTGCCAGCAGTGACTCAATAGGCCCACTCAGCTGGGAGCAGTACTTC.

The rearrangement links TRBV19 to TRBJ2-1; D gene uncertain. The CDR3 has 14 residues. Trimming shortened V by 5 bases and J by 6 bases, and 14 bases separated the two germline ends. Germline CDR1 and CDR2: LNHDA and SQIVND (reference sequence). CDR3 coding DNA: TGTGCCAGTAGTGCAGGACGATCTGGCAATGAGCAGTTCTTC. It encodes CASSAGRSGNEQFF. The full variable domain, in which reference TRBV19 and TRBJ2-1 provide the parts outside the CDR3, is DGGITQSPKYLFRKEGQNVTLSCEQNLNHDAMYWYRQDPGQGLRLIYYSQIVNDFQKGDIAEGYSVSREKKESFPLTVTSAQKNPTAFYLCASSAGRSGNEQFFGPGTRLTVL.

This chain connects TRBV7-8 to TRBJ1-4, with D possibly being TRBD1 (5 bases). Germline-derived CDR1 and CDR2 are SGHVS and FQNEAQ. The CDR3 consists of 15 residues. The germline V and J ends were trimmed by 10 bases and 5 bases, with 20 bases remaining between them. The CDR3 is CATTTRTMRNEKLFF. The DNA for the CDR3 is TGTGCCACCACAACCCGGACAATGCGAAATGAAAAACTGTTTTTT.

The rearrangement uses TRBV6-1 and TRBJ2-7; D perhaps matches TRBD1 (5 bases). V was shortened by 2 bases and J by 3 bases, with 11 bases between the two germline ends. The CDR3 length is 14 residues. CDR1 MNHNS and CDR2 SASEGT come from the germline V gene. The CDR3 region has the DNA TGTGCCAGCAGTGAACACCCAGACAGCTACGAGCAGTACTTC. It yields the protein CASSEHPDSYEQYF.

The CDR3 DNA follows: TGCGCCAGCAGCTCCGGGACAGGATCCTACGAGCAGTACTTC. This sequence encodes CASSSGTGSYEQYF. The rearrangement uses TRBV5-1 and TRBJ2-7; 8 nucleotides match TRBD1. Losses at the gene ends were 3 bases for V and 1 base for J; bases not matched to a gene: 3. Germline CDR1 is SGHRS and CDR2 is YFSETQ. This CDR3 is built from 14 residues.

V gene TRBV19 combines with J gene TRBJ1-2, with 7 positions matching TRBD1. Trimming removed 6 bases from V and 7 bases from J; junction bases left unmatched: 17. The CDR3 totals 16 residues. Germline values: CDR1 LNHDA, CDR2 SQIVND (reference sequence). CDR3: CASSRYEQGMASGYTF. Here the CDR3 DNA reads TGTGCCAGTAGCCGATACGAACAGGGGATGGCTAGTGGCTACACCTTC.

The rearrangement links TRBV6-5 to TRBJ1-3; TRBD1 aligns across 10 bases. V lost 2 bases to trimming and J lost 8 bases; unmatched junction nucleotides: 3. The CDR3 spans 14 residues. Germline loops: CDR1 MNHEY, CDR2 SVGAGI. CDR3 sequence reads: CASSYPGTGDTIYF. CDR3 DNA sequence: TGTGCCAGCAGTTACCCCGGGACAGGGGACACCATATATTTT.

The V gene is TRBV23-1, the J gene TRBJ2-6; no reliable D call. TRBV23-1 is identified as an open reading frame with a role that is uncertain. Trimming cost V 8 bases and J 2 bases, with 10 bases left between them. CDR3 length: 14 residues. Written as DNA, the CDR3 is TGCGCCAGCTCACCCGGCCCTGGGGCCAACGTCCTGACTTTC. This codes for CASSPGPGANVLTF.

The CDR3 nucleotides read TGTGCCAGCAGTTTAATTGTTGCGGGAGGGCCCAATGAGCAGTTCTTC. Amino acids: CASSLIVAGGPNEQFF. This sequence joins TRBV27 and TRBJ2-1, with TRBD2 matching 9 bases. Germline-derived CDR1 and CDR2 are MNHEY and SMNVEV (reference sequence). V was clipped by 2 bases and J by 6 bases; unmatched bases: 8. The CDR3 is 16 residues long.

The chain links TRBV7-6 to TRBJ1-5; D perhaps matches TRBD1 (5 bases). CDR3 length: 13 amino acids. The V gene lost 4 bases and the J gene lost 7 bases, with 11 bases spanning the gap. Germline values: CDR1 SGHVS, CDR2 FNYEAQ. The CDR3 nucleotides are TGTGCCAGCAGCTCTTCAGGGAACCAGCCCCAGCATTTT. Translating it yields CASSSSGNQPQHF.

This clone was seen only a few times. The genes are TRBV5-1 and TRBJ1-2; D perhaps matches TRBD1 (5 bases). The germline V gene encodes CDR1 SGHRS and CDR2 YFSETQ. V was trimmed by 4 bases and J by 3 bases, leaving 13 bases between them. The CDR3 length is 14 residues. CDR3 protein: CASSLAGGDYGYTF. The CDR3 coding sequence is TGCGCCAGCAGCCTGGCGGGGGGGGACTATGGCTACACCTTC.

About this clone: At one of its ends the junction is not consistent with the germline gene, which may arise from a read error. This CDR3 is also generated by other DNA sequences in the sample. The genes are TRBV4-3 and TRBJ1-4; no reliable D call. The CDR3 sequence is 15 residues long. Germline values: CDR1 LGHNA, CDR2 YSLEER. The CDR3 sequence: CASSPGRSANEKLFF. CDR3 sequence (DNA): TGCGCCAGCAGCCCCGGCAGGTCCGCTAATGAAAAACTGTTTTTC.

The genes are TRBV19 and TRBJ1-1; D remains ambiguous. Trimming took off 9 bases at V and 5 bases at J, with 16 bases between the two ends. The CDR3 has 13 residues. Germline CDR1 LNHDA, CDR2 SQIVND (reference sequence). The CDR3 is CASSGQTGTEAFF. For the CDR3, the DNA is TGTGCCAGCTCGGGCCAGACGGGGACTGAAGCTTTCTTT.

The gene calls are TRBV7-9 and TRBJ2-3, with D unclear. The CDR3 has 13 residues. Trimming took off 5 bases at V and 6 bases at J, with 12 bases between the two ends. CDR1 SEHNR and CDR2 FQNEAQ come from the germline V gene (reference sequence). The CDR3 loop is CASSPTLEDTQYF. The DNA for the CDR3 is TGTGCCAGCAGCCCGACCCTCGAGGATACGCAGTATTTT.

The CDR3 reads CASSSSGSAGELFF. The CDR3 nucleotides are TGTGCCAGCAGCTCTAGCGGGAGCGCCGGGGAGCTGTTTTTT. This chain uses TRBV7-2 with TRBJ2-2, with 10 bases aligning to TRBD2. The V gene's germline CDR1 is SGHTA and CDR2 FQGNSA. The CDR3 is 14 amino acids. The J segment lost 6 bases and the V segment lost 4 bases, leaving 2 bases of the junction unmatched.

The DNA of the CDR3 is TGTGCCAGCAGCTTTAAACTCATTAGAGGTGGAAACACCATATATTTT. Protein sequence: CASSFKLIRGGNTIYF. The J gene is TRBJ1-3, the V gene TRBV5-5; the D is unclear. Trimming took off 2 bases at V and 3 bases at J, with 15 bases between the two ends. From germline, CDR1 is SGHKS and CDR2 YYEKEE (reference sequence). The CDR3 consists of 16 residues.

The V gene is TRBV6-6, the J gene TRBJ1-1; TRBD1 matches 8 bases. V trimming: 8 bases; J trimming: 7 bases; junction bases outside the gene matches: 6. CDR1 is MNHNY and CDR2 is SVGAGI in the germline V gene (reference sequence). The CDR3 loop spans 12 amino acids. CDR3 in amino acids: CASRFDRGEAFF. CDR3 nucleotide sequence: TGTGCCAGCCGATTCGACAGGGGTGAAGCTTTCTTT.

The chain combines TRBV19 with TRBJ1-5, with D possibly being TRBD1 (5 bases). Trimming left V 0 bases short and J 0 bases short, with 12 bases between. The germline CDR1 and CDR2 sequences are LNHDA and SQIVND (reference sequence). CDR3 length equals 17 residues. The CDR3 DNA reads TGTGCCAGTAGTATAGATCCGTTCAGGGATAGCAATCAGCCCCAGCATTTT. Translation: CASSIDPFRDSNQPQHF.

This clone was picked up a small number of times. CDR3: CASSRQGMGQPQHF. CDR3 DNA sequence: TGTGCCAGCAGCCGACAGGGTATGGGACAGCCCCAGCATTTT. The chain carries TRBV7-2 and TRBJ1-5; TRBD1 agrees at 7 bases. With V trimmed by 5 bases and J by 7 bases, 8 bases remained unmatched. Germline V gives CDR1 SGHTA, CDR2 FQGNSA. This CDR3 region has 14 residues.

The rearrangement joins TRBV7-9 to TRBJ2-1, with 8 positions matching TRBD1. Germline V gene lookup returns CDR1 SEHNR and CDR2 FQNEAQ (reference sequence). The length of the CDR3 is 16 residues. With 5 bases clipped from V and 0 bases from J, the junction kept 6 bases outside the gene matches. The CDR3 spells CASSHTTGDSYNEQFF. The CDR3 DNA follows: TGTGCCAGCAGCCATACGACAGGGGACTCCTACAATGAGCAGTTCTTC.

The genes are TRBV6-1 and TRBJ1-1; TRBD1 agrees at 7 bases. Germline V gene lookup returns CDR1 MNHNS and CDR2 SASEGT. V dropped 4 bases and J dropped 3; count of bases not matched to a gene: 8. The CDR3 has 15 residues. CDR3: CASSVPGGIYTEAFF. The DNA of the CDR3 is TGTGCCAGCAGTGTTCCAGGGGGTATATACACTGAAGCTTTCTTT.

CDR3 amino acids: CAWSGNGVGHTIYF. CDR3 DNA: TGTGCCTGGAGTGGGAATGGGGTAGGACACACCATATATTTT. This chain uses TRBV30 with TRBJ1-3, with D hard to call. This CDR3 spans 14 amino acids. Germline assignment: CDR1 GTSNPN and CDR2 SVGIG (reference sequence). V was pared by 1 base and J by 8 bases, with 15 bases between.

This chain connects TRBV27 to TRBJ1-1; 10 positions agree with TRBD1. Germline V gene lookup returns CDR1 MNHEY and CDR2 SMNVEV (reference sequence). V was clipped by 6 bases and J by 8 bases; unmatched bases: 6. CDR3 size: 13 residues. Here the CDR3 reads CASRRGTGAEAFF. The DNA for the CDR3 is TGTGCCAGCAGGAGAGGGACAGGGGCCGAAGCTTTCTTT.

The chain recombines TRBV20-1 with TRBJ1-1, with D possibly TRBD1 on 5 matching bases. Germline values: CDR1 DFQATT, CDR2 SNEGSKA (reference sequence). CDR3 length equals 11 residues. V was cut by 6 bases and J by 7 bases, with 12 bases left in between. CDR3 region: CSADSRGEAFF. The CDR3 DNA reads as TGCAGTGCGGACTCGAGGGGTGAAGCTTTCTTT.